This entry lists 9 T cell receptor beta chains sequenced from one sample in a study of T cell repertoires in cytomegalovirus infection. TCRdb used MiXCR to reprocess the reads, holding one entry per CDR3 protein. This table holds approximately 290,000 distinct CDR3 sequences, 20% to 30% found once. The sequenced material came from PBMCs. Source of these receptors: a human donor in good health (CMV status not recorded). Some clones in this sample may be carry-over from other donors' samples.

The chain joins TRBV20-1 to TRBJ1-4; D gene uncertain. There are 14 residues in the CDR3. Trimming took 3 bases from V and 6 from J, leaving 14 bases between them. From germline, CDR1 is DFQATT and CDR2 SNEGSKA (reference sequence). CDR3 coding DNA: TGCAGTGCTAGTTCAGGAGCCACTTATGAAAAACTGTTTTTT. The encoded protein is CSASSGATYEKLFF.

V gene TRBV7-2 combines with J gene TRBJ1-2; the D gene is possibly TRBD1 (5 bases). In germline, CDR1 is SGHTA, CDR2 FQGNSA. The CDR3 length is 13 residues. V was pared by 3 bases and J by 6 bases, with 11 bases between. The CDR3, as DNA: TGTGCCAGCAGCTTGGGCAGGGTCGATGGCTACACCTTC. Translation: CASSLGRVDGYTF.

This clonotype was observed a handful of times. The CDR3 loop is CASSLDRGRGTNEKLFF. CDR3 nucleotide sequence: TGTGCCAGCAGCTTAGATCGTGGGAGGGGTACTAATGAAAAACTGTTTTTT. The chain carries TRBV11-2 and TRBJ1-4; possibly TRBD1 for D (5 bases). Germline CDR1 SGHAT, CDR2 FQNNGV. The CDR3 has 17 amino acids. Trimming took 0 bases from V and 2 from J, leaving 13 bases between them.

This clonotype came up many times. The chain couples TRBV28 to TRBJ2-7; either TRBD1 or TRBD2 may fit D (5 bases each). CDR3 length equals 13 residues. Per germline, CDR1 MDHEN and CDR2 SYDVKM. Trimming took 4 bases from V and 3 from J, leaving 10 bases between them. The CDR3 spells CASSWDPYYEQYF. The CDR3 nucleotides are TGTGCCAGCAGTTGGGACCCCTACTACGAGCAGTACTTC.

This chain joins TRBV7-2 and TRBJ2-7; perhaps TRBD2 as D (6 bases). The V gene lost 3 bases and the J gene lost 5 bases, with 11 bases spanning the gap. The CDR3 totals 13 residues. From germline, CDR1 is SGHTA and CDR2 FQGNSA. This CDR3 reads CASSFAGTDEQYV. CDR3 DNA sequence: TGTGCCAGCAGCTTTGCGGGAACGGACGAGCAGTACGTC.

V usage is TRBV29-1 and J usage is TRBJ2-5; D call uncertain. Germline V gene sequence: CDR1 SQVTM, CDR2 ANQGSEA. Trimming cost V 3 bases and J 9 bases, with 11 bases left between them. The CDR3 loop spans 11 amino acids. CDR3 DNA sequence: TGCAGCGTTGATTCGGGCGGCCCCCAGTACTTC. This translates into CSVDSGGPQYF.

This clonotype appeared a few times. The CDR3 is CASSLEATSGLALNEQFF. CDR3 bases: TGTGCCAGCAGCTTAGAAGCGACTAGCGGGTTGGCCCTTAATGAGCAGTTCTTC. The chain joins TRBV7-2 to TRBJ2-1; 10 nucleotides match TRBD2. The CDR3 runs 18 residues. V lost 1 base, J lost 7 bases, and 13 bases stayed unmatched. The germline V gene has CDR1 SGHTA and CDR2 FQGNSA.

Many counts were recorded for this clonotype. This chain connects TRBV7-2 to TRBJ2-1; D gene unclear. Trimming removed 6 bases from V and 3 bases from J, with 9 bases in between. Germline V CDR1 and CDR2: SGHTA, FQGNSA. CDR3 size: 13 residues. CDR3 amino acids: CASRERIYNEQFF. CDR3 in DNA: TGTGCCAGCAGAGAACGGATCTACAATGAGCAGTTCTTC.

This clonotype has only a few counts. The chain employs TRBV6-5 and TRBJ1-1; 10 bases are shared with TRBD1. The germline CDR1 and CDR2 sequences are MNHEY and SVGAGI. The CDR3 consists of 15 residues. With V trimmed by 4 bases and J by 4 bases, 6 bases remained unmatched. This chain's CDR3 is CASSSRTGGITEAFF. CDR3 nucleotides: TGTGCCAGCAGTTCGAGGACAGGGGGTATCACTGAAGCTTTCTTT.